The 10 T cell receptor beta chains listed next were all sequenced from one sample in a study of T cells after yellow fever vaccination. One entry per CDR3 protein results from TCRdb running MiXCR on the 5' RACE reads. The table has some 400,000 distinct CDR3 sequences, about 6% seen once; the top ten hold 15%. Here the sequenced sample was PBMCs, taken 5 days after the yellow fever booster vaccination. Receptors originate from a man aged 30 to 45 who received the YFV17D yellow fever vaccine.

This chain connects TRBV15 to TRBJ1-5; D gene unclear. Trimming left V 5 bases short and J 0 bases short, with 11 bases between. This CDR3 spans 15 amino acids. CDR1 and CDR2 from the germline V gene are LNHNV and YYDKDF (reference sequence). This CDR3 reads CATSGREISNQPQHF. For the CDR3, the DNA is TGTGCCACCAGCGGCCGGGAAATTAGCAATCAGCCCCAGCATTTT.

This clonotype was detected a few times. The rearrangement links TRBV30 to TRBJ2-6; 10 bases are shared with TRBD1. J lost 1 base, V lost 7 bases, and 7 bases had no gene match. The germline V gene encodes CDR1 GTSNPN and CDR2 SVGIG (reference sequence). The CDR3 is made up of 16 amino acids. The CDR3: CASLGDRGSGANVLTF. CDR3 DNA: TGTGCCTCCCTGGGGGACAGGGGTTCTGGGGCCAACGTCCTGACTTTC.

This clonotype came up many times. The CDR3 spells CASAMERNDNEQFF. The CDR3 nucleotides are TGCGCCAGCGCGATGGAGCGGAACGACAATGAGCAGTTCTTC. The rearrangement joins TRBV5-1 to TRBJ2-1; D perhaps matches TRBD2 (5 bases). V was trimmed by 7 bases and J by 5 bases, leaving 16 bases between them. Germline lookup yields CDR1 SGHRS and CDR2 YFSETQ. CDR3 length equals 14 residues.

This clonotype has a handful of counts. The chain uses TRBV5-6 and TRBJ2-1; TRBD2 agrees at 8 bases. The V gene's germline CDR1 is SGHDT and CDR2 YYEEEE. The V gene end was trimmed by 1 base and the J gene end by 3 bases; junction bases not matched to a gene: 9. This CDR3 has 17 residues. The CDR3 region has the DNA TGTGCCAGCAGCTTGCCTTCTACAGCGGGAGTCTACAATGAGCAGTTCTTC. Protein product: CASSLPSTAGVYNEQFF.

This clonotype has a handful of counts. The V call is TRBV20-1, the J call TRBJ2-1; 7 bases fit TRBD2. Trimming removed 0 bases from V and 2 bases from J; junction bases left unmatched: 10. This CDR3 has 17 amino acids. Germline lookup yields CDR1 DFQATT and CDR2 SNEGSKA (reference sequence). The CDR3 spells CSARDWEGPSTYNEQFF. CDR3 DNA sequence: TGCAGTGCTAGAGATTGGGAGGGGCCTTCCACCTACAATGAGCAGTTCTTC.

This clonotype was observed at least ten times. The chain links TRBV6-5 to TRBJ1-4, with a weak D call TRBD1 (5 bases). Trimming removed 1 base from V and 3 bases from J, with 6 bases in between. The CDR3 runs to 14 residues. Germline V CDR1 and CDR2: MNHEY, SVGAGI. The CDR3, as DNA: TGTGCCAGCAGTTACTGGGACGCTAATGAAAAACTGTTTTTT. Amino acids: CASSYWDANEKLFF.

The J gene is TRBJ1-3, the V gene TRBV7-2; D is unclear. CDR1 is SGHTA and CDR2 is FQGNSA in the germline V gene. The germline V and J ends were trimmed by 3 bases and 2 bases, with 5 bases remaining between them. The CDR3 length is 13 residues. CDR3 in DNA: TGTGCCAGCAGCTTGCGAGCTGGAAACACCATATATTTT. Translation gives CASSLRAGNTIYF.

The rearrangement links TRBV19 to TRBJ2-7; D possibly matches TRBD1 or TRBD2 (6 bases each). V gave up 8 bases and J gave up 4 bases, with 15 bases separating them. Germline values: CDR1 LNHDA, CDR2 SQIVND (reference sequence). This CDR3 comprises 13 residues. The CDR3 loop reads CASDSGAGYEQYF. Here the CDR3 DNA reads TGTGCCAGTGACTCAGGGGCGGGGTACGAGCAGTACTTC.

The gene calls are TRBV7-9 and TRBJ2-1; maybe TRBD1 (5 bases). Germline loops: CDR1 SEHNR, CDR2 FQNEAQ (reference sequence). CDR3 length: 12 amino acids. With 3 bases removed from V and 10 bases from J, the gap between germline ends came to 10 bases. The CDR3 region is CASSLSGQEQFF. The CDR3 coding sequence is TGTGCCAGCAGCTTGTCAGGACAAGAGCAGTTCTTC.

A few counts support this clonotype. The chain recombines TRBV25-1 with TRBJ2-7, with D possibly matching TRBD2 (6 bases). Germline values: CDR1 MGHDK, CDR2 SYGVNS. This CDR3 is built from 14 residues. V was cut by 8 bases and J by 7 bases, with 21 bases left in between. In nucleotides, the CDR3 is TGTGCCAGCGGGTTACCGGGACGGGGGACTGAGCAGTACTTC. As protein: CASGLPGRGTEQYF.